This TCR beta chain was obtained from a study of T cell repertoires in cytomegalovirus infection. Study-wide background: Public TCR beta signatures marked donors with CMV infection and the matching HLA. Study-wide results and limits: What dominated the ex vivo response were HLA-C-restricted CMV-specific TCR beta clonotypes.

Using its own MiXCR run on the reads, TCRdb lists one record per CDR3 protein. The table shows 200,000 to 300,000 distinct CDR3 sequences, with approximately 6.7% occurring only once. Germline assignment: CDR1 SGHTA and CDR2 FQGNSA. There are 11 residues in the CDR3. V shed 4 bases and J shed 11 bases, with 11 bases lying between them. This clonotype has at least ten counts. Its specificity is unknown. The origin of this receptor is a human donor in good health (CMV status not recorded). Some clones in this sample may be carry-over from other donors' samples. V is TRBV7-2 and J is TRBJ1-2; perhaps TRBD1 as D (5 bases). Material: PBMCs. CDR3 in amino acids: CASSSRQIYTF. The CDR3 region has the DNA TGTGCCAGCAGCTCGAGACAGATATACACCTTC.